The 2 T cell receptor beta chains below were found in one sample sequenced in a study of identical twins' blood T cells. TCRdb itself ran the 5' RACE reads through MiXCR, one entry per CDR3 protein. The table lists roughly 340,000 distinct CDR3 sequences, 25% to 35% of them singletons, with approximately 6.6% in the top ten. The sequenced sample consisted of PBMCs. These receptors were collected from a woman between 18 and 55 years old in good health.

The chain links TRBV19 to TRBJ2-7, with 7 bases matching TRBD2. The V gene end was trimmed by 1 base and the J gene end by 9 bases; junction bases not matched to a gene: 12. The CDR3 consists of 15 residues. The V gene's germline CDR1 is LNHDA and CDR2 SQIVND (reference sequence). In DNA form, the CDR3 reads TGTGCCAGTAGTATAGGAGGCGGGAGCTTACCTGTGCAGTACTTC. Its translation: CASSIGGGSLPVQYF.

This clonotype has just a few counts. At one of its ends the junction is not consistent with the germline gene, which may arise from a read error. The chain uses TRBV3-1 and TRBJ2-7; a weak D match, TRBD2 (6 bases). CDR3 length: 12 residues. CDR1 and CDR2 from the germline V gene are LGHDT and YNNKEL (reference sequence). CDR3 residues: CASSQRVTRQSF. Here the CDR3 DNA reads TGTGCCAGCAGCCAACGCGTGACTAGACAATCCTTC.